The clone carrying this TCR beta chain rates as large. The antigen remains undetermined. This sample stems from a study of T cells in localized non-small cell lung cancer. The table came from immunoSEQ multiplex PCR; TCRdb's copy has only in-frame clones and leaves some out. The sample includes approximately 680 clones, about 25% of them seen just once. Study-wide results and limits: Those with higher blood T cell density had longer overall survival. Sequencing was restricted to one tumor region; therefore, heterogeneity remains possible. Of the tissues analyzed, uninvolved adjacent lung showed maximal T cell clonality, greater than tumor. Across samples, adjacent lung featured a median 57 of the top 100 tumor clones.

Germline V gene data show CDR1 as SGHNT and CDR2 as YENEEA. V lost 0 bases to trimming and J lost 7 bases, with 15 bases between them. The CDR3 is 15 amino acids. This clonotype was sampled from a male donor aged 60 or over with stage III squamous cell lung carcinoma. The input for sequencing was lung tumor tissue, taken before any cancer treatment. V and J are TRBV11-3 and TRBJ2-5; D possibly corresponds to TRBD1 (6 bases). Here the CDR3 reads CASSLEGQLRGTQYF. For the CDR3, the DNA is TGTGCCAGCAGCTTAGAAGGACAGCTGAGGGGGACCCAGTACTTC.